Sequencing of this T cell receptor beta chain was carried out in a study of T cells in Graves' hyperthyroidism and ophthalmopathy (dated by TCRdb to between 2017 and 2020). Regarding the study in general: Peripheral blood samples were taken at initial diagnosis, before any treatment was given. A discovery cohort of roughly 100 patients, about 40 with Graves' ophthalmopathy and about 58 with stable Graves' hyperthyroidism, was used to find distinguishing TCR V-J signatures. Prospective prediction of ophthalmopathy was tested in an independent validation cohort of under 20 hyperthyroidism patients and some 17 patients who later progressed to ophthalmopathy. The approximately 90 discovery patients were randomly split 7:3 into training and test sets. In addition, the study compared T-cell repertoires in thyroid tissue and in blood from roughly 6 Graves' hyperthyroidism patients. Once sampling was done, hyperthyroidism patients were given methimazole at a starting dose of 30 mg daily, whereas ophthalmopathy patients were given high-dose intravenous methylprednisolone. The paper describes TCR Vbeta CDR3 sequencing of about 140 peripheral blood samples, made up of 40 to 45 ophthalmopathy patients, around 78 hyperthyroidism patients and roughly 17 progressor patients. General findings and caveats noted by the study authors: During validation, the model predicted progression to ophthalmopathy a median of around 7 months ahead of onset, with around 71% sensitivity and about 72% specificity. Most expanded thyroid clonotypes (frequency above 0.001) were also detected in blood, suggesting blood repertoires may reflect thyroid immune responses. In cross-validation, a model built on a 13 V-J signature told ophthalmopathy apart from stable hyperthyroidism with approximately 90% sensitivity and around 84% specificity, and in testing the same model reached 80%/75%. No statistical method was used to set the sample size in advance, and investigators knew the group allocation.

Amplification of TCR beta CDR3 regions was carried out from RNA transcripts. The TCR CDR3 was subjected to a first round of RT-PCR using the HTBI primer set and the Qiagen OneStep RT-PCR kit. Libraries were constructed in a second round of multiplex PCR, after which size selection and purification were performed. Paired-end sequencing of the libraries was performed with 100 bp reads on an Illumina HiSeq2000. In the paper's pipeline: Raw data were processed with SOAPnuke, discarding reads with adapters, uncalled bases, mean Phred below 15, or no exact constant-primer or identifier match. COPE v1.2.5 was used to merge high-quality paired reads, and clonotypes were defined as unique nucleotide sequences. MiTCR v1.1 was used to align clonotypes to the IMGT TRBV, TRBD and TRBJ reference segments. Analysis was restricted to V-J combinations with a frequency above 0.0001, which covered about 99% of repertoires. A TCS score was defined as the ratio of F50 (clonal expansion) to E x V (chaos), with BLOSUM62-based TCRdist applied between CDR3 peptides within each V-J. Welch's t-statistics and random forest reduced some 510 V-J features to 10 to 15, which were used in a naive Bayes classifier (R e1071). The public reads were reprocessed in TCRdb via fastp at Q25 and MiXCR, keeping in-frame beta chains. Identical CDR3 proteins give one entry, which carries the most common genes and DNA. V and J calls and clone size were set by TCRdb, not the authors. Counted in this sample were 700,000 or so distinct CDR3 sequences; over 15% of them appeared once. The leading ten clones occupy roughly 8% of the sample.

The V end gives up 3 bases and the J end 3 bases, leaving 8 bases in the junction not matched to a gene. The CDR3 goes from the cysteine to the phenylalanine over 15 residues. Here the CDR3 DNA is all that survives: 45 bases in frame from base 1. CDR1 is given as SGHRS and CDR2 as YFSETQ, both from the germline V gene. Ten or more counts support this clonotype. It has no known antigen specificity. Base qualities are not provided; no much larger clone lies one nucleotide away. Graves' hyperthyroidism was defined as stable when no progression to ophthalmopathy occurred over 18 months of follow-up. Hyperthyroidism patients were newly diagnosed, with disease duration under 2 months, and aged 18 to 65 years. Any patient with an uncontrolled infection, another autoimmune disease, pregnancy or lactation was excluded. Diagnoses relied on clinical symptoms, serum thyroxine and TRAb, thyroid ultrasound and orbital computed tomography. Ficoll-Paque density gradient centrifugation was used to isolate PBMCs from approximately 10 ml of fresh peripheral blood. Trizol reagent was used to extract total RNA, and RNA quality was then checked on an Agilent 2100 Bioanalyzer.

The source of this sequence is a young man with Graves' hyperthyroidism. In this chain, TRBV5-1 is recombined with TRBJ2-5; the junction holds 7 bases that match TRBD1. The sample taken for sequencing was blood. The nucleotide sequence is TGCGCCAGCAGCTCCGCCGGGACAGCCGAAGAGACCCAGTACTTC. The translation is CASSSAGTAEETQYF.